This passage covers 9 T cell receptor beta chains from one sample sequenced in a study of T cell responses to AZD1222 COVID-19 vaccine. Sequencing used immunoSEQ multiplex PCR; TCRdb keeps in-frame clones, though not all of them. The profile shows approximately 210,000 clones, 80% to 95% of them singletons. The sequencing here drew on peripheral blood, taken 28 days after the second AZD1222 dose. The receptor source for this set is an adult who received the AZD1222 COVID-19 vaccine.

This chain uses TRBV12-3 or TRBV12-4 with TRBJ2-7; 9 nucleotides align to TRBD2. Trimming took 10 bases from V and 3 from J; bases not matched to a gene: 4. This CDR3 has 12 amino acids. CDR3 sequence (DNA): TGTGCCACCAGGCGGGAGGGCTACGAGCAGTACTTC. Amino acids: CATRREGYEQYF.

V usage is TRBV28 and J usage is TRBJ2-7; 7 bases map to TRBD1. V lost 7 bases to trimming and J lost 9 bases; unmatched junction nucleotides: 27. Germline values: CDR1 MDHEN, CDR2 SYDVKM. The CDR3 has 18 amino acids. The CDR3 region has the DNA TGTGCCAGCACCGGAACAGGGGTTCTTTGGGACCGGGTAGCGAGGCAGTACTTC. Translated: CASTGTGVLWDRVARQYF.

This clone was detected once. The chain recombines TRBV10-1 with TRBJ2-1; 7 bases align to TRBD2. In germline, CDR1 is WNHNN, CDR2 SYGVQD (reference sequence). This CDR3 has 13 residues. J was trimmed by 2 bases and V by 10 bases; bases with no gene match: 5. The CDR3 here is CATSGGTYNEQFF. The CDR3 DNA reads TGCGCCACCTCGGGAGGAACCTACAATGAGCAGTTCTTC.

The DNA of the CDR3 is TGTGCCAGCAGTTCTACCTCGACGGGGGAAAAACTGTTTTTT. Its translation: CASSSTSTGEKLFF. The genes are TRBV28 and TRBJ1-4; D unclear. CDR1 is MDHEN and CDR2 is SYDVKM in the germline V gene. The CDR3 contains 14 residues. Trimming left V 4 bases short and J 8 bases short, with 14 bases between.

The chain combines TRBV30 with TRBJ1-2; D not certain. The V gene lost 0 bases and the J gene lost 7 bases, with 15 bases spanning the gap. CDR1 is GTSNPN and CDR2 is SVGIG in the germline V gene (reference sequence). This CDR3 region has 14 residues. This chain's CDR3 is CAWSVSGHVGGYTF. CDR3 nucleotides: TGTGCCTGGAGTGTTTCCGGGCATGTGGGTGGCTACACCTTC.

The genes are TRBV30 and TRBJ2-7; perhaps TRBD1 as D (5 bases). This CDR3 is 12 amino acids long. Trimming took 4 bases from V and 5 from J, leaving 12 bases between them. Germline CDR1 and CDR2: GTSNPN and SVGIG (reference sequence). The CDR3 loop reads CAWTRDSHEQYF. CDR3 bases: TGTGCCTGGACCAGGGATTCCCACGAGCAGTACTTC.

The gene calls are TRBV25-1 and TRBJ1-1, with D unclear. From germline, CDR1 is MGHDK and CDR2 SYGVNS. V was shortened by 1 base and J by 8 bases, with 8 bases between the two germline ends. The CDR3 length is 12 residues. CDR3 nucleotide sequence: TGTGCCAGCAGTGAATTCAGCGGGGAAGCTTTCTTT. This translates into CASSEFSGEAFF.

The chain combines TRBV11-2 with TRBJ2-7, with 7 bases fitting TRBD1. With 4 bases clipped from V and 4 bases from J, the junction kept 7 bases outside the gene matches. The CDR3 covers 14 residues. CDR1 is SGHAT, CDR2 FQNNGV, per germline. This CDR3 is CASSSLRQGYEQYF. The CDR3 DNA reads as TGTGCCAGCAGCTCCCTTCGACAGGGTTACGAGCAGTACTTC.

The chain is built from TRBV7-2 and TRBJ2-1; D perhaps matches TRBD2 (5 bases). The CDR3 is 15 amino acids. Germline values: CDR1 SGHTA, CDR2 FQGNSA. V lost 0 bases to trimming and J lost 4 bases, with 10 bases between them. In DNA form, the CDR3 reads TGTGCCAGCAGCTTAGCGGCGGGTGTGTACAATGAGCAGTTCTTC. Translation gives CASSLAAGVYNEQFF.